This T cell receptor beta chain was sequenced in a study of OX40 agonist ivuxolimab in advanced cancers. Sequencing was performed with immunoSEQ multiplex PCR; in TCRdb, only in-frame clones are kept and a portion is missing. The sample lists tens of thousands of clones; less than 85% were seen once. The trim removed 4 bases at V and 8 bases at J, leaving 0 bases unmatched. The germline gives CDR1 LGHNA, CDR2 YSLEER. The CDR3 length is 12 residues. The chain recombines TRBV4-3 with TRBJ2-1; 9 bases are shared with TRBD1. This material consisted of CD4+ or CD8+ T cells sorted from blood, taken in a trial of the OX40 agonist ivuxolimab. This clonotype was obtained from an adult with an advanced solid tumor such as melanoma, head and neck, liver or kidney cancer. The CDR3 loop is CASSRTGDEQFF. CDR3 in DNA: TGCGCCAGCAGCCGGACAGGGGATGAGCAGTTCTTC.